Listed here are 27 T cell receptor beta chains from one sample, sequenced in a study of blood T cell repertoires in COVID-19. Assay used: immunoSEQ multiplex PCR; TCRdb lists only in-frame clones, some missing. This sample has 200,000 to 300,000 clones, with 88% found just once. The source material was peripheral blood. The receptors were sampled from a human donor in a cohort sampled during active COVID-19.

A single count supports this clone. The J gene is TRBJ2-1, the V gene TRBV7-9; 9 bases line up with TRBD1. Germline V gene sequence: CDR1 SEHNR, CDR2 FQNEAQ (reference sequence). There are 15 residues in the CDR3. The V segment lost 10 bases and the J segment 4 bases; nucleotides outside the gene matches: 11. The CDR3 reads CATISRDREYNEQFF. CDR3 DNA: TGTGCCACCATATCCCGGGACAGGGAATACAATGAGCAGTTCTTC. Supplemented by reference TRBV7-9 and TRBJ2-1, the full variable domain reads DTGVSQNPRHKITKRGQNVTFRCDPISEHNRLYWYRQTLGQGPEFLTYFQNEAQLEKSRLLSDRFSAERPKGSFSTLEIQRTEQGDSAMYLCATISRDREYNEQFFGPGTRLTVL.

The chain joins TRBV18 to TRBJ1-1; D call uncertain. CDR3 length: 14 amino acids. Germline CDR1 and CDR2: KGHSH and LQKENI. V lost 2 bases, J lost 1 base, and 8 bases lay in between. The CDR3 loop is CASSPGGWNTEAFF. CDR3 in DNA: TGTGCCAGCTCACCAGGAGGATGGAACACTGAAGCTTTCTTT.

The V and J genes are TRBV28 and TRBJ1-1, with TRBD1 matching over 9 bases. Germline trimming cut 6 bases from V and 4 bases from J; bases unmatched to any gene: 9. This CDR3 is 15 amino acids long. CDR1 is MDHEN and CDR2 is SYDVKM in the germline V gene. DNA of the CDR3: TGTGCCAGCAGACCCCACAGGGGGCTGGGCACTGAAGCTTTCTTT. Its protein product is CASRPHRGLGTEAFF.

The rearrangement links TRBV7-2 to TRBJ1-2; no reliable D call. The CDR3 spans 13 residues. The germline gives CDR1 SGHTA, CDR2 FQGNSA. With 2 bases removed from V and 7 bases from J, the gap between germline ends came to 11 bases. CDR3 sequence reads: CASSLRGRGGYTF. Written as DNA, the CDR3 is TGTGCCAGCAGCTTACGAGGGCGCGGTGGCTACACCTTC.

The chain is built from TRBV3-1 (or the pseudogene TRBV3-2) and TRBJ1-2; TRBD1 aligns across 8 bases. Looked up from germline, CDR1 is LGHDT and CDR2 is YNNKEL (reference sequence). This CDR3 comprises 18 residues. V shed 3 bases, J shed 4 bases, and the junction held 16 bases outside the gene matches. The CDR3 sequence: CASSHPGGRVCSVYGYTF. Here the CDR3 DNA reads TGTGCCAGCAGCCACCCAGGGGGCAGGGTTTGTAGTGTCTATGGCTACACCTTC.

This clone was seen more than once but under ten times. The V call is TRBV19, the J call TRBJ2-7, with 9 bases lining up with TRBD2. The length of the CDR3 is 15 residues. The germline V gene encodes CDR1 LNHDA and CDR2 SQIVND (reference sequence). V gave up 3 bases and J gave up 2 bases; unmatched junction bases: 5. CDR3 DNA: TGTGCCAGTAGTATCGCTAGCGGGACGACCTACGAGCAGTACTTC. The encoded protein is CASSIASGTTYEQYF. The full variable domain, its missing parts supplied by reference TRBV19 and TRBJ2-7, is DGGITQSPKYLFRKEGQNVTLSCEQNLNHDAMYWYRQDPGQGLRLIYYSQIVNDFQKGDIAEGYSVSREKKESFPLTVTSAQKNPTAFYLCASSIASGTTYEQYFGPGTRLTVT.

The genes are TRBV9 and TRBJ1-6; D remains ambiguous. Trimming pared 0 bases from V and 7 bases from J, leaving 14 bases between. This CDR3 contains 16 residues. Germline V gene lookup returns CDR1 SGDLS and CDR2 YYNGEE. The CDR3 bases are TGTGCCAGCAGCGTAGACCAAGGGAGTGGAAATTCACCCCTCCACTTT. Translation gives CASSVDQGSGNSPLHF.

CDR3 in amino acids: CASSPSVSNQPQHF. The CDR3 bases are TGTGCCAGCAGCCCCAGCGTCAGCAATCAGCCCCAGCATTTT. This rearrangement joins TRBV6-5 to TRBJ1-5; D not certain. V was trimmed by 6 bases and J by 1 base, leaving 10 bases between them. Germline V gene lookup returns CDR1 MNHEY and CDR2 SVGAGI. CDR3 length: 14 amino acids.

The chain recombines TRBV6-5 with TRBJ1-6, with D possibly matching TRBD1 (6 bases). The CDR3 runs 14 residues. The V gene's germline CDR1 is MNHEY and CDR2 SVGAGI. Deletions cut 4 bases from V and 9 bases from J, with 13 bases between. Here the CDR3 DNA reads TGTGCCAGCAGTTCCCAGGGGTTTACTTCACCCCTCCACTTT. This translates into CASSSQGFTSPLHF.

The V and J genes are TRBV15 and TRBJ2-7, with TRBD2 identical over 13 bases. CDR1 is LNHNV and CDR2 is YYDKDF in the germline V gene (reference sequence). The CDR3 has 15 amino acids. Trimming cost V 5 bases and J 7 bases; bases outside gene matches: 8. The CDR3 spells CATSLGLAGVGEQYF. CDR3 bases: TGTGCCACCAGCTTAGGACTAGCGGGAGTAGGAGAGCAGTACTTC.

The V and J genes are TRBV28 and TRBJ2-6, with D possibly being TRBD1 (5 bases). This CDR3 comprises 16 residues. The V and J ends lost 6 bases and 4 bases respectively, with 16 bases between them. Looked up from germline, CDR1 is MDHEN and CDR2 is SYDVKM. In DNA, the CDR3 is TGTGCCAGCAGCCCCCCAGGGTTGGGCGGGGCCAACGTCCTGACTTTC. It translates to CASSPPGLGGANVLTF.

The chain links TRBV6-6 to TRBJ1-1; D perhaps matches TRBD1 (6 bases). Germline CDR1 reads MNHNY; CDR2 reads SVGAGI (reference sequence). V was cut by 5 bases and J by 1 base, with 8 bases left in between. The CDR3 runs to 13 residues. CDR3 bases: TGTGCCAGCAGTCCCAGGGGGAACACTGAAGCTTTCTTT. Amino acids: CASSPRGNTEAFF.

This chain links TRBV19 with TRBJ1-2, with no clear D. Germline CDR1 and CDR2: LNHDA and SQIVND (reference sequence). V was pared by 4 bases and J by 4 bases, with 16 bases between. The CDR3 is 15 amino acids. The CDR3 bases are TGTGCCAGTAGTACACGGACCCGGGATTTCTATGGCTACACCTTC. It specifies CASSTRTRDFYGYTF.

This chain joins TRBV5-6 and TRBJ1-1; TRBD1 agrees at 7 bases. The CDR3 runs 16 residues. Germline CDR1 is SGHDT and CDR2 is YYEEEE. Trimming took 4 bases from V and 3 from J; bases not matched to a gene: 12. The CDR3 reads CASSGDSGEGYTEAFF. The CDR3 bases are TGTGCCAGCAGCGGGGACAGTGGCGAGGGGTACACTGAAGCTTTCTTT.

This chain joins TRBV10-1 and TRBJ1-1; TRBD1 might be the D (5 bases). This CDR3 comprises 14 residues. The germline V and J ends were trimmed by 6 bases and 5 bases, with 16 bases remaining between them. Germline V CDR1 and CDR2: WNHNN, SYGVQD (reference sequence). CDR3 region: CASRAGGDGTEAFF. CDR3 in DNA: TGCGCCAGCAGGGCGGGAGGGGATGGGACTGAAGCTTTCTTT.

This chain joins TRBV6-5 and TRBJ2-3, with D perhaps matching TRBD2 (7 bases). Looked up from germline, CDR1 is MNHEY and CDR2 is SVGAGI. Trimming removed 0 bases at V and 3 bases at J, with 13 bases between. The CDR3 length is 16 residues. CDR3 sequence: CASSYSSGTPTDTQYF. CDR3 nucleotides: TGTGCCAGCAGTTACTCGAGCGGGACACCAACAGATACGCAGTATTTT.

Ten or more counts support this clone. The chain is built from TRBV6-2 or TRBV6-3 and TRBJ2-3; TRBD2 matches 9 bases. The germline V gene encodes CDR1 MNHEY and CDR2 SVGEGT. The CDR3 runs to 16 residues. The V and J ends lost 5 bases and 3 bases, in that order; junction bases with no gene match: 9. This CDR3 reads CASSVEAGGQTDTQYF. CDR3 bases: TGTGCCAGCAGTGTCGAAGCGGGGGGTCAAACAGATACGCAGTATTTT.

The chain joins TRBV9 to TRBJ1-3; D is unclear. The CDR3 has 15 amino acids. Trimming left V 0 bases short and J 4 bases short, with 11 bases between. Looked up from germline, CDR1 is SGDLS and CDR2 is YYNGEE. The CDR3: CASSVAGNTGNTIYF. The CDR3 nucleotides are TGTGCCAGCAGCGTAGCGGGGAATACGGGAAACACCATATATTTT.

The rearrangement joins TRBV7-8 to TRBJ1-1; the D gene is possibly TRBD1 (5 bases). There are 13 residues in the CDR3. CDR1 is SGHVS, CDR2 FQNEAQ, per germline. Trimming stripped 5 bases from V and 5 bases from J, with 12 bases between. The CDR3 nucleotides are TGTGCCAGCAGCCGGGGGGGGACGACTGAAGCTTTCTTT. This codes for CASSRGGTTEAFF.

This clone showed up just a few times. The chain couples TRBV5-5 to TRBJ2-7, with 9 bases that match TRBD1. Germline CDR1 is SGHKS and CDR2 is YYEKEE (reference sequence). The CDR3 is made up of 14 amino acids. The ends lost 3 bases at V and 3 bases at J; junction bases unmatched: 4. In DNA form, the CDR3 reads TGTGCCAGCAGCTCCGGGACAGGGATCTACGAGCAGTACTTC. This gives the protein CASSSGTGIYEQYF. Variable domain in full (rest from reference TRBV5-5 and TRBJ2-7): DAGVTQSPTHLIKTRGQQVTLRCSPISGHKSVSWYQQVLGQGPQFIFQYYEKEERGRGNFPDRFSARQFPNYSSELNVNALLLGDSALYLCASSSGTGIYEQYFGPGTRLTVT.

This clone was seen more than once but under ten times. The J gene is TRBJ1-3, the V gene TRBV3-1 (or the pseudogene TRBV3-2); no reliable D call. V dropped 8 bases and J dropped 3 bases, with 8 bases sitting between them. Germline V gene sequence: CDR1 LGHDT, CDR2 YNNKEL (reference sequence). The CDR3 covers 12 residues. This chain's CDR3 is CASARFGNTIYF. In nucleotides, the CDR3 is TGTGCCAGCGCGCGGTTTGGAAACACCATATATTTT.

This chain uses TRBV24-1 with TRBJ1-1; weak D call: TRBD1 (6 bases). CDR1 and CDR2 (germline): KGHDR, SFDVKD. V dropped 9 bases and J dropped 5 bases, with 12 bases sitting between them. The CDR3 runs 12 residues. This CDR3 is CATPAGVTEAFF. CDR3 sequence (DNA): TGTGCCACCCCCGCAGGGGTGACTGAAGCTTTCTTT.

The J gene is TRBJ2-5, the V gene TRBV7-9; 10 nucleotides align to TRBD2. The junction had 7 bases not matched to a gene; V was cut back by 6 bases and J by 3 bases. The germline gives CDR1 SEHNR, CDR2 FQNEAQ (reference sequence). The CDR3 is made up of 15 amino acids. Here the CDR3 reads CASRRTSGLEETQYF. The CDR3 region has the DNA TGTGCCAGCAGGCGGACTAGCGGCCTAGAAGAGACCCAGTACTTC.

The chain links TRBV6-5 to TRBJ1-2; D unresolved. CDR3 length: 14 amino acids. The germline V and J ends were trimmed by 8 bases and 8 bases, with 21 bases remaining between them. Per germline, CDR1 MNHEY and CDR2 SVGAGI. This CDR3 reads CASLWKGGPPGYTF. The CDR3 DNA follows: TGTGCCAGCTTATGGAAGGGAGGACCCCCCGGCTACACCTTC.

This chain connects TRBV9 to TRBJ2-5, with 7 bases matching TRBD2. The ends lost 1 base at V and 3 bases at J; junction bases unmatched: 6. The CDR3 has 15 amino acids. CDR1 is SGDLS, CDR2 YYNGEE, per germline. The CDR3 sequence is CASSVQGLAEETQYF. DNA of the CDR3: TGTGCCAGCAGCGTACAGGGTCTAGCGGAAGAGACCCAGTACTTC.

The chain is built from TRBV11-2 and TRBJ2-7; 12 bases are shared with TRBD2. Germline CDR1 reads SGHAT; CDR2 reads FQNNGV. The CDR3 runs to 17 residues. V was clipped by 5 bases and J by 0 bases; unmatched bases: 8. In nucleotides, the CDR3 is TGTGCCAGCAGCGGCGGACTAGCGGGGCCTGACTCCTACGAGCAGTACTTC. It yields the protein CASSGGLAGPDSYEQYF.

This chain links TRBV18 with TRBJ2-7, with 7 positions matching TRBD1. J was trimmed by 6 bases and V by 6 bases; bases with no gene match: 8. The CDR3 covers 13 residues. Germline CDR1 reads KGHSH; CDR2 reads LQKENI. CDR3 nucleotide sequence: TGTGCCAGCTCTCGGACAGGAGCTTCCGAGCAGTACTTC. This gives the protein CASSRTGASEQYF.